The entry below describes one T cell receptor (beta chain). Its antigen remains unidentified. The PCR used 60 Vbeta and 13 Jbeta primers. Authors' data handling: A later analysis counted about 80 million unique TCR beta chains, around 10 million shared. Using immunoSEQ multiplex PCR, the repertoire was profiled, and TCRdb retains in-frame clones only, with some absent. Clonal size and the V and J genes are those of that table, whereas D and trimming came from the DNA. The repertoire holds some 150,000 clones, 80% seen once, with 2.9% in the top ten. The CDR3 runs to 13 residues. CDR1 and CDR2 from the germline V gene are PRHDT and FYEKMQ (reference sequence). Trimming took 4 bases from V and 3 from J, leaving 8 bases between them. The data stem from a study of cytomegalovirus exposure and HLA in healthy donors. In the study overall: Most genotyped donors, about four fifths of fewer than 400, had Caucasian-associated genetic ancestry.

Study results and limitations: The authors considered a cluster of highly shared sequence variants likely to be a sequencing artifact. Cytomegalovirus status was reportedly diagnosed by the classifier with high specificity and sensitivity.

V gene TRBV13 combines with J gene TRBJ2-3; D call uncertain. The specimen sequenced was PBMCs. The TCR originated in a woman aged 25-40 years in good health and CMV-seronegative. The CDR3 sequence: CASSSPATDTQYF. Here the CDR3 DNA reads TGTGCCAGCAGCTCCCCTGCGACAGATACGCAGTATTTT.